The 29 T cell receptor beta chains below were found in one sample sequenced in a study of spatial heterogeneity in lung cancer. General study findings and limits: Expanded alpha and beta TCR counts within tumors tracked tumor mutation counts.

The antigens these receptors bind are not known. One entry per CDR3 protein results from TCRdb running MiXCR on the 5' RACE reads. Of 6,800 or so distinct CDR3 sequences listed, 6.7% were seen once; the top ten hold approximately 12%. This sample's time point: sample taken at primary tumor resection. This sample comprised lung tumor tissue, obtained at surgery. The receptor source for this set is a male donor with early-stage non-small cell lung cancer.

This chain links TRBV25-1 with TRBJ2-7; TRBD1 matches 11 bases. The germline V gene encodes CDR1 MGHDK and CDR2 SYGVNS. Unmatched junction bases numbered 2, after V lost 4 bases and J lost 6 bases. CDR3 length: 13 residues. This CDR3 is CASSGTGGSEQYF. The CDR3 nucleotides are TGTGCCAGCAGTGGGACAGGGGGCAGCGAGCAGTACTTC.

This clonotype was recorded at least ten times. The J gene is TRBJ1-5, the V gene TRBV7-2, with 7 bases identical to TRBD1. V gave up 4 bases and J gave up 6 bases; unmatched junction bases: 12. CDR1 is SGHTA, CDR2 FQGNSA, per germline. The CDR3 has 16 residues. CDR3 DNA sequence: TGTGCCAGCAGCTGGGGGACAGCTCGAGGTGGTCAGCCCCAGCATTTT. It codes for CASSWGTARGGQPQHF. The entire variable domain, with the rest obtained from reference TRBV7-2 and TRBJ1-5, is as follows: GAGVSQSPSNKVTEKGKDVELRCDPISGHTALYWYRQSLGQGLEFLIYFQGNSAPDKSGLPSDRFSAERTGGSVSTLTIQRTQQEDSAVYLCASSWGTARGGQPQHFGDGTRLSIL.

This clonotype was seen only a few times. The chain joins TRBV7-9 to TRBJ2-7; a weak D match, TRBD2 (5 bases). The CDR3 consists of 13 residues. In germline, CDR1 is SEHNR, CDR2 FQNEAQ (reference sequence). The V end lost 3 bases, the J end lost 6 bases, and 12 bases lay between the germline ends. CDR3 amino acids: CASSFGVMGEQYF. The DNA of the CDR3 is TGTGCCAGCAGCTTCGGGGTTATGGGCGAGCAGTACTTC.

This clonotype has more than one count but fewer than ten. The chain has TRBV5-6 and TRBJ1-5; D possibly corresponds to TRBD1 (6 bases). The CDR3 length is 17 residues. The ends were cut back, 1 base at V and 6 bases at J, with 20 bases in the middle. Germline V gene sequence: CDR1 SGHDT, CDR2 YYEEEE. CDR3 DNA: TGTGCCAGCAGCTTGAGGTGGAGCGGGGGCCAGGGTCAGCCCCAGCATTTT. It is translated as CASSLRWSGGQGQPQHF.

At least ten counts were recorded for this clonotype. The rearrangement uses TRBV29-1 and TRBJ2-7; possibly TRBD1 for D (6 bases). The CDR3 has 11 residues. The ends were cut back, 4 bases at V and 2 bases at J, with 6 bases in the middle. From germline, CDR1 is SQVTM and CDR2 ANQGSEA. The CDR3 reads CSVGTAYEQYF. The DNA of the CDR3 is TGCAGCGTTGGGACAGCCTACGAGCAGTACTTC.

This clonotype ranks as medium-sized. CDR3 residues: CASSQGGTVGDTQYF. DNA for the CDR3: TGCGCCAGCAGCCAGGGCGGGACGGTGGGAGATACGCAGTATTTT. The chain employs TRBV4-3 and TRBJ2-3; D might be TRBD2 (6 bases). The CDR3 is made up of 15 amino acids. Trimming left V 3 bases short and J 5 bases short, with 15 bases between. Germline V gene lookup returns CDR1 LGHNA and CDR2 YSLEER.

This clonotype is deemed medium-sized. This rearrangement joins TRBV5-1 to TRBJ2-3; TRBD1 is a possible D gene (7 bases). V was trimmed by 2 bases and J by 6 bases, leaving 10 bases between them. The length of the CDR3 is 13 residues. Germline V lookup: CDR1 SGHRS, CDR2 YFSETQ. The CDR3 is CASSFAGGDTQYF. The CDR3 nucleotides are TGCGCCAGCAGCTTCGCAGGGGGGGATACGCAGTATTTT. Variable domain in full (rest from reference TRBV5-1 and TRBJ2-3): KAGVTQTPRYLIKTRGQQVTLSCSPISGHRSVSWYQQTPGQGLQFLFEYFSETQRNKGNFPGRFSGRQFSNSRSEMNVSTLELGDSALYLCASSFAGGDTQYFGPGTRLTVL.

This clonotype is medium-sized. The rearrangement uses TRBV28 and TRBJ2-1, with D perhaps TRBD1 (5 bases). This CDR3 is 15 amino acids long. Germline CDR1 and CDR2: MDHEN and SYDVKM. V was trimmed by 3 bases and J by 6 bases, leaving 15 bases between them. The CDR3: CASSFTFRVSNEQFF. As DNA, the CDR3 is TGTGCCAGCAGTTTTACGTTCAGGGTGTCCAATGAGCAGTTCTTC. Looking up the rest from reference TRBV28 and TRBJ2-1 gives the full variable domain: DVKVTQSSRYLVKRTGEKVFLECVQDMDHENMFWYRQDPGLGLRLIYFSYDVKMKEKGDIPEGYSVSREKKERFSLILESASTNQTSMYLCASSFTFRVSNEQFFGPGTRLTVL.

This clonotype was seen ten or more times. The gene calls are TRBV6-5 and TRBJ1-4; D gene unclear. The CDR3 length is 14 residues. CDR1 and CDR2 from the germline V gene are MNHEY and SVGAGI. Trimming pared 7 bases from V and 6 bases from J, leaving 15 bases between. Here the CDR3 reads CASTLHRRDEKLFF. DNA for the CDR3: TGTGCCAGCACCCTACATAGGCGGGATGAAAAACTGTTTTTT.

In this sample, this clonotype is medium-sized (0.01 to 0.1%). The chain is built from TRBV10-1 and TRBJ2-3, with 8 bases identical to TRBD2. CDR3 length equals 13 residues. The trim removed 7 bases at V and 7 bases at J, leaving 7 bases unmatched. Germline V gene data show CDR1 as WNHNN and CDR2 as SYGVQD (reference sequence). CDR3 nucleotide sequence: TGCGCCAGCAACCGCGGGGGGAGTAATACGCAGTATTTT. Its translation is CASNRGGSNTQYF.

This clonotype is medium-sized in the sample. V gene TRBV19 combines with J gene TRBJ1-5, with a weak D call TRBD1 (6 bases). The CDR3 sequence is 16 residues long. From germline, CDR1 is LNHDA and CDR2 SQIVND (reference sequence). The V and J ends lost 0 bases and 0 bases respectively, with 9 bases between them. CDR3 sequence reads: CASSIEGHLSNQPQHF. CDR3 bases: TGTGCCAGTAGTATAGAGGGACACCTTAGCAATCAGCCCCAGCATTTT.

This clonotype was recorded many times. V usage is TRBV6-1 and J usage is TRBJ2-7; D is undetermined. The V and J ends lost 1 base and 5 bases respectively, with 9 bases between them. CDR3 length: 13 residues. Per the germline V gene, CDR1 is MNHNS and CDR2 is SASEGT. The CDR3 reads CASSEGAENEQYF. For the CDR3, the DNA is TGTGCCAGCAGTGAAGGGGCCGAGAACGAGCAGTACTTC.

This clonotype was seen a handful of times. The chain links TRBV7-2 to TRBJ2-5; TRBD1 is a possible D gene (5 bases). From germline, CDR1 is SGHTA and CDR2 FQGNSA. The CDR3 has 19 residues. V was cut by 0 bases and J by 2 bases, with 22 bases left in between. The CDR3 region has the DNA TGTGCCAGCAGCTTAGCCTTTGTAACGTGGGGCGCCCAACAAGAGACCCAGTACTTC. It translates to CASSLAFVTWGAQQETQYF.

This clonotype is classed as medium-sized. This chain joins TRBV27 and TRBJ2-3, with 9 positions matching TRBD1. V shed 8 bases and J 4 bases; nucleotides not matched to a gene: 7. CDR1 is MNHEY, CDR2 SMNVEV, per germline (reference sequence). This CDR3 has 14 residues. The CDR3 is CASWGTGKPDTQYF. As DNA, the CDR3 is TGTGCCAGCTGGGGGACAGGGAAACCAGATACGCAGTATTTT.

By sample share, this clonotype is medium-sized (0.01 to 0.1%). This chain uses TRBV5-4 with TRBJ1-1, with D unresolved. The CDR3 is 13 residues long. Trimming removed 0 bases at V and 2 bases at J, with 5 bases between. Germline lookup yields CDR1 SGHNT and CDR2 YYREEE (reference sequence). In nucleotides, the CDR3 is TGTGCCAGCAGCTTGGGACCCAACACTGAAGCTTTCTTT. This encodes CASSLGPNTEAFF.

This clonotype counts as medium-sized. CDR3 residues: CASSASGGAYEQYF. In DNA form, the CDR3 reads TGTGCCAGCAGCGCTAGCGGGGGGGCTTACGAGCAGTACTTC. The rearrangement links TRBV12-3 or TRBV12-4 to TRBJ2-7; 12 bases map to TRBD2. The CDR3 is 14 residues long. V lost 6 bases and J lost 4; bases outside the gene matches: 4.

In its sample, this clonotype ranks as medium-sized (0.01 to 0.1%). The chain joins TRBV6-2 or TRBV6-3 to TRBJ2-7, with 7 bases aligning to TRBD2. The V and J ends lost 6 bases and 3 bases, in that order; junction bases with no gene match: 5. This CDR3 spans 13 amino acids. Germline assignment: CDR1 MNHEY and CDR2 SVGEGT. The CDR3 here is CASSRSGVYEQYF. The CDR3 DNA follows: TGTGCCAGCAGCCGAAGCGGGGTCTACGAGCAGTACTTC.

By its share, this clonotype is medium-sized. The rearrangement uses TRBV7-2 and TRBJ2-3; D is uncertain. V was clipped by 5 bases and J by 4 bases, with 19 bases between them. This CDR3 is built from 16 residues. Germline V gene lookup returns CDR1 SGHTA and CDR2 FQGNSA. DNA of the CDR3: TGTGCCAGCAGCCGTTCCGGCGCTAGTGGCTCAGATACGCAGTATTTT. Amino acid sequence: CASSRSGASGSDTQYF.

This clonotype was counted ten times or more. This chain uses TRBV7-2 with TRBJ2-5; 9 positions agree with TRBD2. The germline gives CDR1 SGHTA, CDR2 FQGNSA. CDR3 length equals 16 residues. V trimming: 5 bases; J trimming: 1 base; junction bases outside the gene matches: 8. In DNA, the CDR3 is TGTGCCAGCAGCCGAAGGTGGCGGGGGGGCCAAGAGACCCAGTACTTC. This encodes CASSRRWRGGQETQYF.

This clonotype was counted ten times or more. This rearrangement joins TRBV2 to TRBJ1-1; D gene ambiguous. Trimming removed 4 bases at V and 3 bases at J, with 9 bases between. CDR1 is SNHLY and CDR2 is FYNNEI in the germline V gene. There are 13 residues in the CDR3. CDR3 in amino acids: CASSAQTDTEAFF. Written as DNA, the CDR3 is TGTGCCAGCAGTGCACAGACGGACACTGAAGCTTTCTTT.

This clonotype is medium-sized. The J gene is TRBJ1-2, the V gene TRBV6-2 or TRBV6-3, with D tentatively TRBD1 (5 bases). Germline lookup yields CDR1 MNHEY and CDR2 SVGEGT. The CDR3 loop spans 12 amino acids. With 3 bases removed from V and 9 bases from J, the gap between germline ends came to 11 bases. The CDR3 is CASSYGGVRYTF. For the CDR3, the DNA is TGTGCCAGCAGTTATGGGGGGGTGCGCTACACCTTC.

In its sample, this clonotype was seen many times. This chain joins TRBV2 and TRBJ1-5, with TRBD1 as a possible D gene (5 bases). Germline V gives CDR1 SNHLY, CDR2 FYNNEI. Trimming pared 3 bases from V and 2 bases from J, leaving 14 bases between. This CDR3 region has 16 residues. The CDR3 reads CASSEGRVLGNQPQHF. The CDR3 coding sequence is TGTGCCAGCAGTGAGGGCAGGGTGCTGGGCAATCAGCCCCAGCATTTT. The entire variable domain, with the rest obtained from reference TRBV2 and TRBJ1-5, is as follows: EPEVTQTPSHQVTQMGQEVILRCVPISNHLYFYWYRQILGQKVEFLVSFYNNEISEKSEIFDDQFSVERPDGSNFTLKIRSTKLEDSAMYFCASSEGRVLGNQPQHFGDGTRLSIL.

By its share, this clonotype is medium-sized. The chain has TRBV20-1 and TRBJ2-3, with TRBD2 matching 16 bases. The germline V gene has CDR1 DFQATT and CDR2 SNEGSKA (reference sequence). The CDR3 covers 17 residues. The ends lost 4 bases at V and 4 bases at J; junction bases unmatched: 8. In DNA form, the CDR3 reads TGCAGTGCTAATCCGGGACTAGCGGGGGGGCACGCAGATACGCAGTATTTT. Its protein product is CSANPGLAGGHADTQYF.

This clonotype is termed medium-sized. The chain carries TRBV30 and TRBJ1-1; 9 bases are a match to TRBD1. Looked up from germline, CDR1 is GTSNPN and CDR2 is SVGIG (reference sequence). With V trimmed by 3 bases and J by 3 bases, 2 bases remained unmatched. This CDR3 spans 13 amino acids. The CDR3 loop reads CAWRGQGYTEAFF. Written as DNA, the CDR3 is TGTGCCTGGAGAGGACAGGGGTACACTGAAGCTTTCTTT.

The chain combines TRBV11-2 with TRBJ2-2, with D perhaps matching TRBD2 (5 bases). Per germline, CDR1 SGHAT and CDR2 FQNNGV. V gave up 1 base and J gave up 6 bases, with 9 bases separating them. This CDR3 spans 14 amino acids. The DNA of the CDR3 is TGTGCCAGCAGCTTAGGCCTAGCCCCCGGGGAGCTGTTTTTT. As protein: CASSLGLAPGELFF.

This clonotype is classed as medium-sized. The J gene is TRBJ2-1, the V gene TRBV2, with 10 bases identical to TRBD1. V dropped 5 bases and J dropped 7; count of bases not matched to a gene: 17. CDR3 size: 18 residues. Per the germline V gene, CDR1 is SNHLY and CDR2 is FYNNEI. This chain's CDR3 is CASSTGQGLAGGRNEQFF. CDR3 DNA sequence: TGTGCCAGCAGTACGGGACAGGGGCTGGCGGGAGGACGGAATGAGCAGTTCTTC. Full variable domain (remainder filled in from reference TRBV2 and TRBJ2-1): EPEVTQTPSHQVTQMGQEVILRCVPISNHLYFYWYRQILGQKVEFLVSFYNNEISEKSEIFDDQFSVERPDGSNFTLKIRSTKLEDSAMYFCASSTGQGLAGGRNEQFFGPGTRLTVL.

In this sample, this clonotype turned up many times. The rearrangement links TRBV20-1 to TRBJ2-1, with 7 bases that match TRBD2. V gave up 0 bases and J gave up 0 bases; unmatched junction bases: 8. Per the germline V gene, CDR1 is DFQATT and CDR2 is SNEGSKA (reference sequence). The CDR3 contains 17 residues. The DNA for the CDR3 is TGCAGTGCTAGAGATGGGGGAGGCGGGAGCTCCTACAATGAGCAGTTCTTC. Translation gives CSARDGGGGSSYNEQFF.

This clonotype was detected ten times or more. The chain uses TRBV27 and TRBJ2-5, with D uncertain. Germline CDR1 is MNHEY and CDR2 is SMNVEV (reference sequence). The CDR3 spans 13 residues. V was trimmed by 2 bases and J by 2 bases, leaving 6 bases between them. DNA for the CDR3: TGTGCCAGCAGTTTAGCCAGACAAGAGACCCAGTACTTC. This gives the protein CASSLARQETQYF.

This clonotype was counted a few times. The chain uses TRBV19 and TRBJ2-1; D may be TRBD2 (6 bases). The CDR3 totals 15 residues. V was pared by 4 bases and J by 0 bases, with 10 bases between. Per the germline V gene, CDR1 is LNHDA and CDR2 is SQIVND (reference sequence). CDR3 region: CASSSGDRSYNEQFF. DNA for the CDR3: TGTGCCAGTAGTAGCGGGGATCGCTCCTACAATGAGCAGTTCTTC.